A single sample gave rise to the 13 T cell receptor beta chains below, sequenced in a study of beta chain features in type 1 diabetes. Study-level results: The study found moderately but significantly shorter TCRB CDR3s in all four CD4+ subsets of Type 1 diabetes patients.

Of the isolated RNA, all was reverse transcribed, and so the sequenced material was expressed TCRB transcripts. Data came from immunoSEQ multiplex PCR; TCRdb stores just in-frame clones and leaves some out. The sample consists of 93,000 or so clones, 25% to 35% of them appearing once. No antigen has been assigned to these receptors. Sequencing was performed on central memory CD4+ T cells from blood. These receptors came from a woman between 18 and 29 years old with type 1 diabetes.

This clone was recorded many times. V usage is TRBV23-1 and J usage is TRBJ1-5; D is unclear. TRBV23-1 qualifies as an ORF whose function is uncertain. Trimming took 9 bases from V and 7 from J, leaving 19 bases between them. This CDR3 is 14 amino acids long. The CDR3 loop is CARRRLGPRQPQHF. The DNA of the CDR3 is TGCGCCAGGCGGCGGCTGGGTCCGCGGCAGCCCCAGCATTTT.

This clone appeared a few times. CDR3 DNA: TGCGCCAGCAGCTCGGGACAGGGGGACGGCTACACCTTC. Amino acids: CASSSGQGDGYTF. The gene calls are TRBV5-1 and TRBJ1-2, with 11 positions matching TRBD1. V trimming: 3 bases; J trimming: 8 bases; junction bases outside the gene matches: 3. Germline V gene sequence: CDR1 SGHRS, CDR2 YFSETQ. This CDR3 is built from 13 residues.

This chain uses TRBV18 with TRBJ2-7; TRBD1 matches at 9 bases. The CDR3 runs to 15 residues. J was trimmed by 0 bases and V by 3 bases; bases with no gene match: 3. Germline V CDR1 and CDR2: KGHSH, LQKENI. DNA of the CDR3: TGTGCCAGCTCACCCGGGACAGGGAGCTCCTACGAGCAGTACGTC. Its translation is CASSPGTGSSYEQYV.

CDR3 amino acids: CASSFTGIDGYTF. The DNA for the CDR3 is TGCGCCAGCAGCTTTACGGGTATCGATGGCTACACCTTC. The chain has TRBV5-1 and TRBJ1-2; no definite D call. CDR1 is SGHRS, CDR2 YFSETQ, per germline. The V and J ends lost 2 bases and 6 bases respectively, with 11 bases between them. CDR3 size: 13 residues.

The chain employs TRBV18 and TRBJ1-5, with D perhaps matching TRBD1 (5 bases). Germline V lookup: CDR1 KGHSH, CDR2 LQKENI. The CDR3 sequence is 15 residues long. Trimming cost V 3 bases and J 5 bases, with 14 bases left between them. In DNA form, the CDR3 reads TGTGCCAGCTCACCGGTGGAGGGGCGTTATCAGCCCCAGCATTTT. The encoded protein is CASSPVEGRYQPQHF.

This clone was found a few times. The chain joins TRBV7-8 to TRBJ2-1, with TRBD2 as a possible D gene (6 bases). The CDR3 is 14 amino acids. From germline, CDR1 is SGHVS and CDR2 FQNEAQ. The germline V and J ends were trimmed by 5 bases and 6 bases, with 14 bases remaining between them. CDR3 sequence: CASSAAGSPNEQFF. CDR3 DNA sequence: TGTGCCAGCAGCGCAGCCGGGAGTCCCAATGAGCAGTTCTTC.

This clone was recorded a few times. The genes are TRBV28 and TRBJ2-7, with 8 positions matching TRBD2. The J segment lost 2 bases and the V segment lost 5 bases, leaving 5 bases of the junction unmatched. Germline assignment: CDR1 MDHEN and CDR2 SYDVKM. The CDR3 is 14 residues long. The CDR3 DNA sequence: TGTGCCAGCAGTACCGCAGCGGGAGCCTACGAGCAGTACTTC. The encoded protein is CASSTAAGAYEQYF.

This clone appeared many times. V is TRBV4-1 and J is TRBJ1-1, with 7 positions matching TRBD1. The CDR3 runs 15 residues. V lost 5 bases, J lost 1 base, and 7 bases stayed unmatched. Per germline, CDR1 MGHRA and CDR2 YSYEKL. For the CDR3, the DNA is TGCGCCAGCAGCAACCTACAGGGGCCGAACACTGAAGCTTTCTTT. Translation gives CASSNLQGPNTEAFF.

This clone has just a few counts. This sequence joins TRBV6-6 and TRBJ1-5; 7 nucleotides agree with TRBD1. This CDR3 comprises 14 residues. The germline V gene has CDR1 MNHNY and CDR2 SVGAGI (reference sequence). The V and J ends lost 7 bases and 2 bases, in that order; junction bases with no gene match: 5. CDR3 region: CASTEDRRNQPQHF. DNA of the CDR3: TGTGCCAGCACGGAGGACAGGCGCAATCAGCCCCAGCATTTT.

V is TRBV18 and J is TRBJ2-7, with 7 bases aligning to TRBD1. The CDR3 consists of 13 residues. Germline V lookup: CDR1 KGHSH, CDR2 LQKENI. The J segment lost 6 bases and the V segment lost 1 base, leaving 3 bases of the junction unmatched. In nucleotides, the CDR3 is TGTGCCAGCTCACCACAGGGGGCGGGCGAGCAGTACGTC. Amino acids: CASSPQGAGEQYV.

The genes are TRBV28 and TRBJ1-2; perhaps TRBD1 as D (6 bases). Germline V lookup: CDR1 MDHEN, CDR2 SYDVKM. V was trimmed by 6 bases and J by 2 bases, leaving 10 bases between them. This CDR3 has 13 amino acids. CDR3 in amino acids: CASSRDRNYGYTF. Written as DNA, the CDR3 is TGTGCCAGCAGCAGAGACAGGAACTATGGCTACACCTTC.

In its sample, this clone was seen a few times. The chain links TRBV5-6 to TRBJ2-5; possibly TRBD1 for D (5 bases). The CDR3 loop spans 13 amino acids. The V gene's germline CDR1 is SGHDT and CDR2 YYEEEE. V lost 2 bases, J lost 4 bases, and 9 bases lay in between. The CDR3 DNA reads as TGTGCCAGCAGCTTTCAAACAGGAGAGACCCAGTACTTC. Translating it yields CASSFQTGETQYF.

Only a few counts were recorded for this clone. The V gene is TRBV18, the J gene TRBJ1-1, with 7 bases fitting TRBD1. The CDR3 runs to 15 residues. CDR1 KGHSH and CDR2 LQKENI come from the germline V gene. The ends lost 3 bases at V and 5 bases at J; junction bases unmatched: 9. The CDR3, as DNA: TGTGCCAGCTCACCCTCGGTAGGGGGCCAAACTGAAGCTTTCTTT. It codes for CASSPSVGGQTEAFF.